Following are 25 T cell receptor beta chains from one sample sequenced in a study of blood T cell repertoires in COVID-19 (dated by TCRdb to 2020 to 2022). Libraries were constructed by the immunoSEQ multiplex PCR assay. This is the immuneACCESS table as TCRdb keeps it, with only in-frame sequences that have V and J called. A part of the clones is gone; compared with another copy, unresolved V genes explain less than half, and the rest is unexplained. The sample data list roughly 90,000 clones, and approximately 89% of these were observed just once. Clones ranked in the top ten supply approximately 5.6% of the sample. Sample: peripheral blood. All receptors derive from a woman older than 75 with active COVID-19.

Only one count was recorded for this clone. The chain carries TRBV27 and TRBJ2-4, with D possibly being TRBD2 (7 bases). Per the germline V gene, CDR1 is MNHEY and CDR2 is SMNVEV (reference sequence). The V end lost 2 bases, the J end lost 0 bases, and 17 bases lay between the germline ends. The CDR3 is 18 amino acids. The CDR3 here is CASSLGRGGGIAKNIQYF. The CDR3, as DNA: TGTGCCAGCAGTTTAGGCAGGGGAGGGGGGATAGCCAAAAACATTCAGTACTTC.

The gene calls are TRBV9 and TRBJ2-1; D is undetermined. The germline CDR1 and CDR2 sequences are SGDLS and YYNGEE. Trimming left V 2 bases short and J 5 bases short, with 17 bases between. The CDR3 runs 16 residues. CDR3 residues: CASSVGLTRNNNEQFF. CDR3 DNA: TGTGCCAGCAGCGTGGGCCTTACACGTAATAACAATGAGCAGTTCTTC.

The chain carries TRBV7-3 and TRBJ1-1, with D perhaps TRBD1 (6 bases). The V end lost 6 bases, the J end lost 3 bases, and 11 bases lay between the germline ends. The CDR3 extends over 13 amino acids. Germline V gene data show CDR1 as SGHTA and CDR2 as FQGTGA. The CDR3 here is CASSGTPYTEAFF. CDR3 DNA sequence: TGTGCCAGCAGTGGGACACCTTACACTGAAGCTTTCTTT.

The V call is TRBV28, the J call TRBJ2-7, with D tentatively TRBD2 (6 bases). Germline V lookup: CDR1 MDHEN, CDR2 SYDVKM. CDR3 length equals 15 residues. Between the trimmed V and J ends, which lost 6 bases and 7 bases, there was a span of 22 bases. CDR3 nucleotide sequence: TGTGCCAGCAGCAAATCTCGGACTACGACCTTTGAGCAGTACTTC. Translation: CASSKSRTTTFEQYF.

V is TRBV6-2 or TRBV6-3 and J is TRBJ2-1; 7 bases map to TRBD2. This CDR3 has 12 residues. Per the germline V gene, CDR1 is MNHEY and CDR2 is SVGEGT. The V and J ends lost 2 bases and 15 bases, in that order; junction bases with no gene match: 7. The CDR3 DNA sequence: TGTGCCAGCAGTTACGGCGGGAGAATAGTGTTCTTC. Its protein product is CASSYGGRIVFF.

This rearrangement joins TRBV7-2 to TRBJ1-1; a possible D gene is TRBD1 (5 bases). The germline CDR1 and CDR2 sequences are SGHTA and FQGNSA. V lost 8 bases and J 7 bases, leaving 17 bases between the germline ends. This CDR3 contains 13 residues. The CDR3 loop is CASSRNAGLEAFF. As DNA, the CDR3 is TGTGCCAGCTCCAGAAACGCGGGGCTTGAAGCTTTCTTT. Filled out from reference TRBV7-2 and TRBJ1-1, the complete variable domain reads GAGVSQSPSNKVTEKGKDVELRCDPISGHTALYWYRQSLGQGLEFLIYFQGNSAPDKSGLPSDRFSAERTGGSVSTLTIQRTQQEDSAVYLCASSRNAGLEAFFGQGTRLTVV.

This chain links TRBV24-1 with TRBJ2-3; 15 bases align to TRBD2. Germline CDR1 reads KGHDR; CDR2 reads SFDVKD. The CDR3 is 18 amino acids. Germline trimming cut 2 bases from V and 2 bases from J; bases unmatched to any gene: 4. CDR3 in amino acids: CATSDWGLAGGLTDTQYF. The CDR3 coding sequence is TGTGCCACCAGTGATTGGGGACTAGCGGGAGGTCTCACAGATACGCAGTATTTT.

J is TRBJ2-7 and V is TRBV23-1, with D perhaps matching TRBD2 (5 bases). TRBV23-1 falls under the ORF class, with uncertain function. The ends were cut back, 6 bases at V and 1 base at J, with 7 bases in the middle. This CDR3 is 12 amino acids long. DNA of the CDR3: TGCGCCAGCAGGGAGGAATCCTACGAGCAGTACTTC. It yields the protein CASREESYEQYF.

This rearrangement joins TRBV28 to TRBJ1-2; the D is unclear. Germline V lookup: CDR1 MDHEN, CDR2 SYDVKM. The CDR3 length is 14 residues. V shed 3 bases and J shed 4 bases, with 12 bases lying between them. The CDR3 loop reads CASSFQALGYGYTF. The CDR3 DNA follows: TGTGCCAGCAGTTTTCAGGCGCTCGGCTATGGCTACACCTTC.

V and J are TRBV6-5 and TRBJ2-3; 7 nucleotides match TRBD2. V was clipped by 5 bases and J by 10 bases; unmatched bases: 12. The CDR3 loop spans 14 amino acids. CDR1 is MNHEY, CDR2 SVGAGI, per germline. CDR3 in DNA: TGTGCCAGCAGTAATGGGGAAGGGAGGGAGGCGCAGTATTTT. This translates into CASSNGEGREAQYF.

The V call is TRBV5-6, the J call TRBJ2-7; D call uncertain. The V gene lost 1 base and the J gene lost 6 bases, with 11 bases spanning the gap. Germline-derived CDR1 and CDR2 are SGHDT and YYEEEE. This CDR3 contains 13 residues. The CDR3 spells CASSLYGRSEQYF. CDR3 sequence (DNA): TGTGCCAGCAGCTTGTATGGTAGATCCGAGCAGTACTTC.

J is TRBJ2-1 and V is TRBV9; no definite D call. The V and J ends lost 0 bases and 4 bases respectively, with 5 bases between them. From germline, CDR1 is SGDLS and CDR2 YYNGEE. The CDR3 consists of 13 residues. In DNA, the CDR3 is TGTGCCAGCAGCGTAGCCGTATACAATGAGCAGTTCTTC. Residues: CASSVAVYNEQFF.

V usage is TRBV7-9 and J usage is TRBJ2-7, with TRBD2 identical over 12 bases. The CDR3 is made up of 17 amino acids. V shed 4 bases and J 5 bases; nucleotides not matched to a gene: 12. Germline V gene lookup returns CDR1 SEHNR and CDR2 FQNEAQ (reference sequence). CDR3: CASSSTLLGLAGNEQYF. The DNA for the CDR3 is TGTGCCAGCAGCTCCACACTCCTCGGACTAGCGGGAAACGAGCAGTACTTC. The full variable domain, rest sourced from reference TRBV7-9 and TRBJ2-7, is DTGVSQNPRHKITKRGQNVTFRCDPISEHNRLYWYRQTLGQGPEFLTYFQNEAQLEKSRLLSDRFSAERPKGSFSTLEIQRTEQGDSAMYLCASSSTLLGLAGNEQYFGPGTRLTVT.

This sequence joins TRBV5-1 and TRBJ2-7; D possibly corresponds to TRBD1 (5 bases). Germline V CDR1 and CDR2: SGHRS, YFSETQ. The CDR3 spans 12 residues. V was cut by 2 bases and J by 6 bases, with 9 bases left in between. CDR3 DNA sequence: TGCGCCAGCAGCTTCCCAGGGCTCGAGCAGTACTTC. Protein product: CASSFPGLEQYF.

The chain uses TRBV20-1 and TRBJ2-1; TRBD2 matches 12 bases. The CDR3 runs to 17 residues. The V segment lost 3 bases and the J segment 8 bases; nucleotides outside the gene matches: 14. In germline, CDR1 is DFQATT, CDR2 SNEGSKA (reference sequence). CDR3 loop: CSASSNPTSGRIYEQFF. CDR3 nucleotide sequence: TGCAGTGCTAGTTCTAATCCTACTAGCGGGAGGATCTATGAGCAGTTCTTC.

The chain uses TRBV7-9 and TRBJ1-1; D possibly corresponds to TRBD1 (6 bases). The CDR3 sequence is 14 residues long. Germline V gene sequence: CDR1 SEHNR, CDR2 FQNEAQ (reference sequence). The ends were cut back, 5 bases at V and 5 bases at J, with 15 bases in the middle. CDR3 nucleotides: TGTGCCAGCAGCGAATGGGGAGGGGGTACTGAAGCTTTCTTT. Encoded protein: CASSEWGGGTEAFF.

This clone has just a few counts. The sample carries other DNA sequences with the same CDR3. The rearrangement uses TRBV6-5 and TRBJ2-2; D possibly corresponds to TRBD2 (5 bases). The CDR3 spans 14 residues. Per germline, CDR1 MNHEY and CDR2 SVGAGI. With 0 bases removed from V and 4 bases from J, the gap between germline ends came to 6 bases. Written as DNA, the CDR3 is TGTGCCAGCAGTTACTCAAGCGGCACCGGGGAGCTGTTTTTT. This codes for CASSYSSGTGELFF.

This chain connects TRBV27 to TRBJ1-1; maybe TRBD1 (6 bases). The ends were cut back, 3 bases at V and 4 bases at J, with 18 bases in the middle. CDR1 and CDR2 from the germline V gene are MNHEY and SMNVEV (reference sequence). The CDR3 is made up of 16 amino acids. This CDR3 reads CASSFAGTGKGTEAFF. The CDR3 DNA follows: TGTGCCAGCAGTTTCGCGGGTACAGGGAAAGGCACTGAAGCTTTCTTT.

The chain uses TRBV24-1 and TRBJ2-3; tentatively, D is TRBD1 (6 bases). Germline CDR1 is KGHDR and CDR2 is SFDVKD. Trimming pared 8 bases from V and 5 bases from J, leaving 13 bases between. The CDR3 loop spans 13 amino acids. In nucleotides, the CDR3 is TGTGCCACCAAGGCAGGGGCCTTAGATACGCAGTATTTT. It yields the protein CATKAGALDTQYF.

The CDR3: CASSLQGDRGNEQFF. The CDR3 DNA reads as TGTGCCAGCAGCTTACAGGGTGACAGGGGCAATGAGCAGTTCTTC. The gene calls are TRBV7-8 and TRBJ2-1, with 8 bases aligning to TRBD1. The CDR3 totals 15 residues. The V and J ends lost 2 bases and 6 bases, in that order; junction bases with no gene match: 6. Germline V CDR1 and CDR2: SGHVS, FQNEAQ. Complete variable domain (other parts from reference TRBV7-8 and TRBJ2-1): GAGVSQSPRYKVAKRGQDVALRCDPISGHVSLFWYQQALGQGPEFLTYFQNEAQLDKSGLPSDRFFAERPEGSVSTLKIQRTQQEDSAVYLCASSLQGDRGNEQFFGPGTRLTVL.

The chain uses TRBV19 and TRBJ1-2, with 7 bases matching TRBD1. The CDR3 runs to 16 residues. The V and J ends lost 3 bases and 2 bases, in that order; junction bases with no gene match: 9. Per the germline V gene, CDR1 is LNHDA and CDR2 is SQIVND (reference sequence). The CDR3 coding sequence is TGTGCCAGTAGTATTCAGACCACAGGGGTAAACTATGGCTACACCTTC. This gives the protein CASSIQTTGVNYGYTF.

The chain couples TRBV5-6 to TRBJ1-1, with D unclear. V was trimmed by 0 bases and J by 0 bases, leaving 6 bases between them. Germline V gives CDR1 SGHDT, CDR2 YYEEEE. The CDR3 contains 14 residues. This CDR3 reads CASSLDTLNTEAFF. Here the CDR3 DNA reads TGTGCCAGCAGCTTGGATACACTGAACACTGAAGCTTTCTTT.

The table lists this clone with a count of one. The chain employs TRBV10-3 and TRBJ1-3, with 7 bases aligning to TRBD1. Germline V gene data show CDR1 as ENHRY and CDR2 as SYGVKD. The CDR3 loop spans 14 amino acids. J lost 3 bases, V lost 3 bases, and 2 bases had no gene match. CDR3 DNA sequence: TGTGCCATCAGTGAAGACAGGGTTGGAAACACCATATATTTT. Translation gives CAISEDRVGNTIYF.

The chain has TRBV6-1 and TRBJ2-5, with D possibly matching TRBD2 (5 bases). Germline V CDR1 and CDR2: MNHNS, SASEGT. V gave up 3 bases and J gave up 5 bases, with 16 bases separating them. The CDR3 totals 15 residues. CDR3 sequence (DNA): TGTGCCAGCAGTGATAGGTCCGGGGTAGTGGAGACCCAGTACTTC. Protein product: CASSDRSGVVETQYF.

V gene TRBV6-5 combines with J gene TRBJ2-1; D is perhaps TRBD1 (6 bases). This CDR3 has 14 amino acids. The germline V and J ends were trimmed by 6 bases and 10 bases, with 19 bases remaining between them. Germline V CDR1 and CDR2: MNHEY, SVGAGI. The CDR3, as DNA: TGTGCCAGCAGCCGGAACCTACAGGGTGGGGAGCAGTTCTTC. Its protein product is CASSRNLQGGEQFF.